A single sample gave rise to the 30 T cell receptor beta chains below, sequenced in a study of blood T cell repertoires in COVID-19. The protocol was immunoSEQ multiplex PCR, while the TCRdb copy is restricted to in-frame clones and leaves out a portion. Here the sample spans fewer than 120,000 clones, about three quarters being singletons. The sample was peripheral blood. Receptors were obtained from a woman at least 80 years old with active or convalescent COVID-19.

The CDR3 coding sequence is TGTGCCAGCAGCCGGGGACTGGGACTAGCGGGTCAAGAGACCCAGTACTTC. Translating gives CASSRGLGLAGQETQYF. The J gene is TRBJ2-5, the V gene TRBV7-2; 12 nucleotides line up with TRBD2. Germline CDR1 is SGHTA and CDR2 is FQGNSA. Germline trimming cut 5 bases from V and 2 bases from J; bases unmatched to any gene: 9. The CDR3 contains 17 residues.

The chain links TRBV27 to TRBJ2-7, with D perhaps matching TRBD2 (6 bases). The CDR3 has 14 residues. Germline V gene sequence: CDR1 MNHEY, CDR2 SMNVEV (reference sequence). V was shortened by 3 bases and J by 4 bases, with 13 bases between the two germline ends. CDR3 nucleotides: TGTGCCAGCAGTTTGCGGGGTCCCTATTACGAGCAGTACTTC. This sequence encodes CASSLRGPYYEQYF.

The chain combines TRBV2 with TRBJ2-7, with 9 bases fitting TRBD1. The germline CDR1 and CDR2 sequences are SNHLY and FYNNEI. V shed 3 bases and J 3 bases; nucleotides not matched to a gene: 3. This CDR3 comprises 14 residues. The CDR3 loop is CASSDHRGRYEQYF. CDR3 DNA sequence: TGTGCCAGCAGTGACCACAGGGGGCGCTACGAGCAGTACTTC.

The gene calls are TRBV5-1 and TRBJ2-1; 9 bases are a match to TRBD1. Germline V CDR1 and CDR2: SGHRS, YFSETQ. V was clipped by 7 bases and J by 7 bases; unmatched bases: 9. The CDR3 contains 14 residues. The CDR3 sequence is CASEFGDRVNEQFF. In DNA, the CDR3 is TGCGCCAGCGAGTTCGGGGACAGGGTAAATGAGCAGTTCTTC.

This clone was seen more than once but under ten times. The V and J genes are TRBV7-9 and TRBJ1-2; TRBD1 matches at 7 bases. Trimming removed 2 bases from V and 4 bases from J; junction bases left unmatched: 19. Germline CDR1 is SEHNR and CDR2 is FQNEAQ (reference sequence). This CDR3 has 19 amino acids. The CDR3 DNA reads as TGTGCCAGCAGCTTAAGGGAGACAGGGCCGGCGGGAATCCTCTATGGCTACACCTTC. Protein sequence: CASSLRETGPAGILYGYTF.

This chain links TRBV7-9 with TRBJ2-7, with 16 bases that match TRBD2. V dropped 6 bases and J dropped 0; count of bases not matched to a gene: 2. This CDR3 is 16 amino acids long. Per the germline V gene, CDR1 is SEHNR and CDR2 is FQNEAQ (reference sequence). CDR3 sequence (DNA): TGTGCCAGCAGGGGGACTAGCGGGAGGGCCTCCTACGAGCAGTACTTC. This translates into CASRGTSGRASYEQYF.

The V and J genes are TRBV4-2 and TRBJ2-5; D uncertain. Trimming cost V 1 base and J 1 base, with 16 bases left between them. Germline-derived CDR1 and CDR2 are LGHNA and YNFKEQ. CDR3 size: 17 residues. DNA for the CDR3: TGTGCCAGCAGCCAAGGGGTTGCGGAGACTTTCCAAGAGACCCAGTACTTC. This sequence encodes CASSQGVAETFQETQYF.

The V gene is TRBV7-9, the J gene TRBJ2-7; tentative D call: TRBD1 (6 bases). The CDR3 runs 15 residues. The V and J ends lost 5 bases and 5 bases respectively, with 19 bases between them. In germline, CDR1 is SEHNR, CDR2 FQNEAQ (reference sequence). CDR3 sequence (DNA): TGTGCCAGCAGCGCAGACAGGTTGGGAGCGCACGAGCAGTACTTC. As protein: CASSADRLGAHEQYF.

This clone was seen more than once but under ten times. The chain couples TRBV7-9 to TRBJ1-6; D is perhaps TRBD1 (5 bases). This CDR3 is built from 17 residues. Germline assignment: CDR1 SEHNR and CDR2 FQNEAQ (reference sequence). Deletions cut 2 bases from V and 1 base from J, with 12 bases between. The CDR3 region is CASSLPPGRSYNSPLHF. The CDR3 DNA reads TGTGCCAGCAGCTTACCTCCAGGGAGGTCCTATAATTCACCCCTCCACTTT.

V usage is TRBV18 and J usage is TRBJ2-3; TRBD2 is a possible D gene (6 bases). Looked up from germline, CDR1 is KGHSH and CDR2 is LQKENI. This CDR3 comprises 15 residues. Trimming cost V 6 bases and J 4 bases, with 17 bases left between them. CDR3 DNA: TGTGCCAGCTCCCCCCTTTGGGGGGAGGCAGATACGCAGTATTTT. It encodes CASSPLWGEADTQYF.

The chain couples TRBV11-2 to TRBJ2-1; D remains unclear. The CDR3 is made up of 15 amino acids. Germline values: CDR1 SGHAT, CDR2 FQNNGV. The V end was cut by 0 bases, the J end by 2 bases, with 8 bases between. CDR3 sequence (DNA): TGTGCCAGCAGCTTAGACTCCGTAACCTACAATGAGCAGTTCTTC. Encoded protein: CASSLDSVTYNEQFF.

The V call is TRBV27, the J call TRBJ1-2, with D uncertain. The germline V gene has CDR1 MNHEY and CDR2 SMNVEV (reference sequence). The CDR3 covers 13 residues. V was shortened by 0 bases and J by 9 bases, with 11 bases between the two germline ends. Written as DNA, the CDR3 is TGTGCCAGCAGTTTATCGGCATCAACTAGCTACACCTTC. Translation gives CASSLSASTSYTF.

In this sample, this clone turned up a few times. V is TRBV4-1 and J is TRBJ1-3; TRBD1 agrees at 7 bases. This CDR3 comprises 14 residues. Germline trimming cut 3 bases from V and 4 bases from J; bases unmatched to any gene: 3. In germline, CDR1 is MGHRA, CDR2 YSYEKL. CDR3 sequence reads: CASSQSTGGNTIYF. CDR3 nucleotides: TGCGCCAGCAGCCAGTCGACAGGGGGAAACACCATATATTTT.

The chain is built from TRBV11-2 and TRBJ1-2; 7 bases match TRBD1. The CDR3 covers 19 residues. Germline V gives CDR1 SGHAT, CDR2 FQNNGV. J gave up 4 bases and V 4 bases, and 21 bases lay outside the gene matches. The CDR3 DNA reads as TGTGCCAGCAGCTCTCTTAGACGCCTAGGGACAGTTACACCCTATGGCTACACCTTC. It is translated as CASSSLRRLGTVTPYGYTF.

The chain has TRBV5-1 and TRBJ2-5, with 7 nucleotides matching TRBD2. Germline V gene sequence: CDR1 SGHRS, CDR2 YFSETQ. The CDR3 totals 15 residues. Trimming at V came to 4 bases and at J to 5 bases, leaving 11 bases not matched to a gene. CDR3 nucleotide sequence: TGCGCCAGCAGCCCTCGTCCGCGGGAGCAGGAGACCCAGTACTTC. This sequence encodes CASSPRPREQETQYF.

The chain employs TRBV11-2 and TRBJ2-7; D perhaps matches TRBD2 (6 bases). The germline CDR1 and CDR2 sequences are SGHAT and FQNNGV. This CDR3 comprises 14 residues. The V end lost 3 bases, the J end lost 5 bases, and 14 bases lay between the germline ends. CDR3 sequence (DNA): TGTGCCAGCAGCTTCGGGAGCCCGCAGAACGAGCAGTACTTC. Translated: CASSFGSPQNEQYF. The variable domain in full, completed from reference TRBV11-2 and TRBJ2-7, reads EAGVAQSPRYKIIEKRQSVAFWCNPISGHATLYWYQQILGQGPKLLIQFQNNGVVDDSQLPKDRFSAERLKGVDSTLKIQPAKLEDSAVYLCASSFGSPQNEQYFGPGTRLTVT.

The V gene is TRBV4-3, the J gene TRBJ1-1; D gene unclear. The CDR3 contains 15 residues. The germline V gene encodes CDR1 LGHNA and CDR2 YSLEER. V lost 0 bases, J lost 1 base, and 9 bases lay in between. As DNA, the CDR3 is TGCGCCAGCAGCCAAGATGAGCAGCGGAACACTGAAGCTTTCTTT. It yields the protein CASSQDEQRNTEAFF.

This chain's CDR3 is CASSKDRSSYEQYF. As DNA, the CDR3 is TGTGCCAGCAGCAAGGACAGGAGCTCCTACGAGCAGTACTTC. The rearrangement uses TRBV7-9 and TRBJ2-7, with 7 positions matching TRBD1. Trimming removed 5 bases from V and 0 bases from J; junction bases left unmatched: 4. This CDR3 has 14 amino acids. Germline loops: CDR1 SEHNR, CDR2 FQNEAQ (reference sequence).

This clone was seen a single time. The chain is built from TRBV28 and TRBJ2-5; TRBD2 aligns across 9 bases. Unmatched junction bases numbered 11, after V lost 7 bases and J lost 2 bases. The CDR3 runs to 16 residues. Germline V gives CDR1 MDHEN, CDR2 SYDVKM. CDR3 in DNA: TGTGCCAGCAAAGCGGGAGGCCGGGGTGGGCAAGAGACCCAGTACTTC. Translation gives CASKAGGRGGQETQYF.

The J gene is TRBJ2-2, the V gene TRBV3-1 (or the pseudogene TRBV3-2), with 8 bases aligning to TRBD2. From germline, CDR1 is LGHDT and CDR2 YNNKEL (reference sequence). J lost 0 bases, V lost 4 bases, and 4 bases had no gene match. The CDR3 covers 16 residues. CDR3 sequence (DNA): TGTGCCAGCAGCCCGACTAGCGACGCGAACACCGGGGAGCTGTTTTTT. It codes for CASSPTSDANTGELFF.

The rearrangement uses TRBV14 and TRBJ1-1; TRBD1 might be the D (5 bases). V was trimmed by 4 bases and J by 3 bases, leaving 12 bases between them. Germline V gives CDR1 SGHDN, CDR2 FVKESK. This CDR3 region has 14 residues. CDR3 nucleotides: TGTGCCAGCAGCCTCGTCCGGGGGGACACTGAAGCTTTCTTT. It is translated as CASSLVRGDTEAFF.

The DNA for the CDR3 is TGTGCCAGCAGCTTAACTAGCGGGAGAGTCGCAGATACGCAGTATTTT. The encoded protein is CASSLTSGRVADTQYF. The chain couples TRBV11-2 to TRBJ2-3; 11 bases map to TRBD2. The germline V gene has CDR1 SGHAT and CDR2 FQNNGV. V dropped 2 bases and J dropped 4; count of bases not matched to a gene: 5. CDR3 size: 16 residues.

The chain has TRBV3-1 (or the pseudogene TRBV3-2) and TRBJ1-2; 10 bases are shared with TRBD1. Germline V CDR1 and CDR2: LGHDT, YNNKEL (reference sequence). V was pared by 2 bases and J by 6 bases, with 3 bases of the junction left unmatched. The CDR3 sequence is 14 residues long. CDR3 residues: CASSQRGTGDGYTF. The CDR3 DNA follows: TGTGCCAGCAGCCAAAGGGGGACAGGGGATGGCTACACCTTC.

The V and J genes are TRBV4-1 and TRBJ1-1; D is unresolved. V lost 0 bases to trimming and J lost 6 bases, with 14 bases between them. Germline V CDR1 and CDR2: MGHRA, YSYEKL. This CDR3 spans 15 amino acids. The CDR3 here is CASSQDRYLSPEAFF. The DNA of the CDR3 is TGCGCCAGCAGCCAAGATCGGTATTTAAGCCCTGAAGCTTTCTTT.

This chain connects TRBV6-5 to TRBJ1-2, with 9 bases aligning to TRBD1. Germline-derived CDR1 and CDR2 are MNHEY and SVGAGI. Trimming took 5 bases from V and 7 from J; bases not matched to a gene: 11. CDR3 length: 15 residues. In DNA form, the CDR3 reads TGTGCCAGCAGTACCCGGACAGGGGAGCAGGGTGGCTACACCTTC. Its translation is CASSTRTGEQGGYTF.

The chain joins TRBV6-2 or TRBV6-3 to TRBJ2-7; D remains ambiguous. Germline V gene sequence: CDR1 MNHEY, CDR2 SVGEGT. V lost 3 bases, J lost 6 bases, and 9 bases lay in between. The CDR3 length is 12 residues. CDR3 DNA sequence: TGTGCCAGCAGTTATTATTTTTCCGAGCAGTACTTC. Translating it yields CASSYYFSEQYF.

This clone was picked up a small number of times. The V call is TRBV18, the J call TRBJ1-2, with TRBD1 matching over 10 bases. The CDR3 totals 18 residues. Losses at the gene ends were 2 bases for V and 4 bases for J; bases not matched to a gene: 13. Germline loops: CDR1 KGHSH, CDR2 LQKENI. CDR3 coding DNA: TGTGCCAGCTCACCAGCGCTGGGGGGACAGGGGTCCTTCTATGGCTACACCTTC. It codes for CASSPALGGQGSFYGYTF.

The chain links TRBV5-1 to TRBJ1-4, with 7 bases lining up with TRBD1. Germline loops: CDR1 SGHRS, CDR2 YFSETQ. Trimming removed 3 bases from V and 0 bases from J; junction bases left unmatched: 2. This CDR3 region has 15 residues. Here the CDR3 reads CASSYGTATNEKLFF. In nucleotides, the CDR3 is TGCGCCAGCAGCTACGGGACAGCAACTAATGAAAAACTGTTTTTT.

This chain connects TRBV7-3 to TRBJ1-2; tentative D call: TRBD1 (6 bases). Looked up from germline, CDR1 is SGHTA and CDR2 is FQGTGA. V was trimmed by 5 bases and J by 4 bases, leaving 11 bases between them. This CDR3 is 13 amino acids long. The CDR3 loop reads CASSPGQPYGYTF. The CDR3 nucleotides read TGTGCCAGCAGCCCAGGACAGCCCTATGGCTACACCTTC.

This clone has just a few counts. The CDR3 nucleotides are TGTGCCAGCAGCCCCTTAGGAAGGCGGGATTCACCCCTCCACTTT. Amino acids: CASSPLGRRDSPLHF. The genes are TRBV3-1 (or the pseudogene TRBV3-2) and TRBJ1-6; no reliable D call. The germline gives CDR1 LGHDT, CDR2 YNNKEL (reference sequence). V was pared by 4 bases and J by 8 bases, with 15 bases between. This CDR3 has 15 residues.